The present TCR beta chain was sequenced within a study of response to subunit inactivated influenza vaccine. This clonotype was seen more than once but under ten times. Its antigen is currently unknown. General study points: Few additional T cells are recruited per seasonal influenza vaccination, authors suggested.

TCRdb analysed the RT-PCR reads with MiXCR anew, one entry per CDR3 protein. This table holds 600,000 to 850,000 distinct CDR3 sequences, 14% found once. CDR3 length: 15 residues. The germline V gene encodes CDR1 MNHNS and CDR2 SASEGT. Trimming at V came to 5 bases and at J to 5 bases, leaving 10 bases not matched to a gene. V usage is TRBV6-1 and J usage is TRBJ2-7; 9 bases map to TRBD1. The receptor comes from a man aged 45 to 65 who received an inactivated influenza vaccine. Sequencing was performed on PBMCs from blood, taken approximately 15 days before vaccination. CDR3 loop: CASSPRTGDRNEQYF. The CDR3 region has the DNA TGTGCCAGCAGTCCCCGGACAGGGGATCGGAACGAGCAGTACTTC.